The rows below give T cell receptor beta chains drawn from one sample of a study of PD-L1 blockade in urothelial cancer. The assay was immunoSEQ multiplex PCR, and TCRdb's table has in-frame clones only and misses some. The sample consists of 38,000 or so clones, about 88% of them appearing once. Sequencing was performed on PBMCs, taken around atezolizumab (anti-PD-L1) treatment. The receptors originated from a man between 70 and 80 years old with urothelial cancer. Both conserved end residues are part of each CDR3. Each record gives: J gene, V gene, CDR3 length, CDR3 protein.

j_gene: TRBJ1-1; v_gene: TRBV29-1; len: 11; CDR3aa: CSVENSRTAFF
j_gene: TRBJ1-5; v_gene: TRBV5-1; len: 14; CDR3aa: CASSFDSLNQPQHF
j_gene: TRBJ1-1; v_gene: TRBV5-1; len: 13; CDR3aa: CASSWGADTEAFF
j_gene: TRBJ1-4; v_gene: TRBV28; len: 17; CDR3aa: CASSRFLRTGFGEKLFF
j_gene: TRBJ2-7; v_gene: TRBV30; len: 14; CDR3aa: CAWSSGRKRNEQYF
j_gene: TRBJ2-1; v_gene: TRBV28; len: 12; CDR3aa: CASSSRYNEQFF
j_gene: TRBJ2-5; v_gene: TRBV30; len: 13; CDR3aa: CAWRDRAAGTQYF
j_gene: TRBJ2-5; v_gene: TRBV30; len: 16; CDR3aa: CAWSAPDRSYQETQYF
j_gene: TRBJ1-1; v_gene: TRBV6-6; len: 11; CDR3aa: CASRGGQGSFF
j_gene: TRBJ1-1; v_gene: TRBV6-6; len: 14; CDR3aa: CASSYAGIGSEAFF
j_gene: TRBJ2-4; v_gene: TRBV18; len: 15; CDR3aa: CASSPQNRAKNIQYF
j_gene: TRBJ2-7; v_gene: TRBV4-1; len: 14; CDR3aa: CASSSIGSNYEQYF
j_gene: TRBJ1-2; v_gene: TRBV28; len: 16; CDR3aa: CASSLIGQAIPYGYTF
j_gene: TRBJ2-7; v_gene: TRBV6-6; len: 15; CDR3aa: CASTDQAGTAGEQYF
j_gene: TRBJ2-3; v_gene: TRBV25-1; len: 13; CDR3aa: CASSSQRGDTQYF
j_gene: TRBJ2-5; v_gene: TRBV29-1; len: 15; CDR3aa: CSVDGRGADRETQYF
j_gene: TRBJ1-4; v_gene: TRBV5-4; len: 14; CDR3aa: CASSLEPANEKLFF
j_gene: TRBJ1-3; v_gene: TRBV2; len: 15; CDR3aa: CASSEAEGSGNTIYF
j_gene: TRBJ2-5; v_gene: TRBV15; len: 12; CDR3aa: CATSRAVETQYF
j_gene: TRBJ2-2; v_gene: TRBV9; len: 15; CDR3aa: CASSATGRGAGELFF
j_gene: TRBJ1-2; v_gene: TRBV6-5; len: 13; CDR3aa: CASSYNSYYGYTF
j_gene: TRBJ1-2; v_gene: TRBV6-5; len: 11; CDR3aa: CASSEIYGYTF
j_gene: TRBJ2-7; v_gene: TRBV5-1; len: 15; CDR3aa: CASSWDGTGDYEQYF
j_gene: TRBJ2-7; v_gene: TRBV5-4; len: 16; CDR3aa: CASSQDRVGRFYEQYF
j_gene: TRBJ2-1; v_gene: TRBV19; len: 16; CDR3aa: CASSIVTSGPVGEQFF
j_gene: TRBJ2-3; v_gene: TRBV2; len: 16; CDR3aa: CASSVLAGGVTDTQYF
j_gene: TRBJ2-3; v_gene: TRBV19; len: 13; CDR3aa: CASSSGSTDTQYF
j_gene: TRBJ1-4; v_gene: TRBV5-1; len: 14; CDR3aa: CASKTGVVNEKLFF
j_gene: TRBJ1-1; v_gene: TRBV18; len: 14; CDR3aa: CASSPPTGNTEAFF
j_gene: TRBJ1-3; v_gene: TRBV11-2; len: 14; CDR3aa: CASSPSDRGHTIYF
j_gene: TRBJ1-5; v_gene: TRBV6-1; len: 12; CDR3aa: CASSEGSQPQHF
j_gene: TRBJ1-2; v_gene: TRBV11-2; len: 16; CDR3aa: CASSSYEGAPTYGYTF
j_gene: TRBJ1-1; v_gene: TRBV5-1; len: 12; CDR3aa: CASSKTGTEAFF
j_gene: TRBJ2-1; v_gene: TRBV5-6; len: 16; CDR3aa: CASSVGFGTGDNEQFF
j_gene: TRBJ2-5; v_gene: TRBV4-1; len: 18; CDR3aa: CASSQGGLAGAVLETQYF
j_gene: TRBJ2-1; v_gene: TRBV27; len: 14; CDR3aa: CASRATGEANEQFF
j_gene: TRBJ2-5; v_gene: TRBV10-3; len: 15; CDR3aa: CAISEERGLQETQYF
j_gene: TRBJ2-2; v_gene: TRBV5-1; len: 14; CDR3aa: CASSFRLNTGELFF
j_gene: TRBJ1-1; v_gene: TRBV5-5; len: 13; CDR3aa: CASSLAPENEAFF
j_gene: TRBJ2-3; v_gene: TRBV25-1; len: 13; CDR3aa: CASSLRGADTQYF
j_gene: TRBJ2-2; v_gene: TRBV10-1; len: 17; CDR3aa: CASSEWNFKGVTGELFF
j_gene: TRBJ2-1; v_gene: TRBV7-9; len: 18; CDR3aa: CASSLGLAGGLRNNEQFF
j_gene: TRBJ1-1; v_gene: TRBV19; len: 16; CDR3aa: CASRPGTGRSNTEAFF
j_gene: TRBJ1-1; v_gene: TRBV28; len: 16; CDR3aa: CASSLGGDRGETEAFF
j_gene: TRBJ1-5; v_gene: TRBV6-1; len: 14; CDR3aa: CASSSTPGNQPQHF